These 3 T cell receptor beta chains were sequenced from one sample in a study of blood T cell repertoires in COVID-19. Clones were read by immunoSEQ multiplex PCR, and TCRdb kept only the in-frame ones, dropping some. Of about 420,000 clones listed, around nine tenths are singletons. Input material: peripheral blood. The origin of the receptors is a man between 18 and 35 years old with COVID-19, enrolled during active disease.

This CDR3 reads CACSGSGDTQYF. The CDR3 DNA follows: TGTGCCTGCAGCGGGAGTGGGGATACGCAGTATTTT. The chain combines TRBV30 with TRBJ2-3; 8 bases match TRBD2. V dropped 6 bases and J dropped 6; count of bases not matched to a gene: 5. The CDR3 is 12 amino acids. Germline CDR1 reads GTSNPN; CDR2 reads SVGIG (reference sequence).

The CDR3 is CAGGQGSAKTQYF. The CDR3 nucleotides are TGTGCCGGGGGACAGGGGTCTGCGAAGACCCAGTACTTC. This chain joins TRBV30 and TRBJ2-5; 10 nucleotides match TRBD1. Germline assignment: CDR1 GTSNPN and CDR2 SVGIG (reference sequence). After removal of 8 bases from V and 6 bases from J, the junction contained 9 bases not matched to a gene. This CDR3 contains 13 residues.

This sequence joins TRBV28 and TRBJ1-5, with D possibly being TRBD1 (5 bases). V dropped 4 bases and J dropped 0 bases, with 16 bases sitting between them. This CDR3 has 17 amino acids. The V gene's germline CDR1 is MDHEN and CDR2 SYDVKM. CDR3 amino acids: CASSSFGTPFSNQPQHF. For the CDR3, the DNA is TGTGCCAGCAGTTCCTTTGGGACTCCATTTAGCAATCAGCCCCAGCATTTT.